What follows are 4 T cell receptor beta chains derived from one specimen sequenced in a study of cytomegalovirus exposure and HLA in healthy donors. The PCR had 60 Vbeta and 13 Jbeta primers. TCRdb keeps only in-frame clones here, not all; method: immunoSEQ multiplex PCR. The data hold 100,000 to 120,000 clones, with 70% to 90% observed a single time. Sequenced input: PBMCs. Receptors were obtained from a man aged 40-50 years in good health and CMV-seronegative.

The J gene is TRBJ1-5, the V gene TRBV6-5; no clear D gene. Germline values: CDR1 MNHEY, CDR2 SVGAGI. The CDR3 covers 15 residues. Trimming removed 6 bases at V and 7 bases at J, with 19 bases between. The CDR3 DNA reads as TGTGCCAGCAGCCGCGGAGAGCGAGGAGGCCAGCCCCAGCATTTT. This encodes CASSRGERGGQPQHF.

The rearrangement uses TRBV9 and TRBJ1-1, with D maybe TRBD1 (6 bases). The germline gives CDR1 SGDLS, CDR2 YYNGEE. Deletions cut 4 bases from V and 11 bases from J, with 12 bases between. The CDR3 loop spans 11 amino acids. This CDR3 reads CASSSGQGAFF. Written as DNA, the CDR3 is TGTGCCAGCAGCTCCGGTCAGGGGGCTTTCTTT.

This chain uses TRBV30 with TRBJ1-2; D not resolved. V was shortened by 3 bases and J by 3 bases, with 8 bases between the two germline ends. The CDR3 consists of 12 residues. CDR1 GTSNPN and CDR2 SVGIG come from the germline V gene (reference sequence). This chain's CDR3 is CAWRAGDYGYTF. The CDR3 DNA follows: TGTGCCTGGAGGGCCGGGGACTATGGCTACACCTTC.

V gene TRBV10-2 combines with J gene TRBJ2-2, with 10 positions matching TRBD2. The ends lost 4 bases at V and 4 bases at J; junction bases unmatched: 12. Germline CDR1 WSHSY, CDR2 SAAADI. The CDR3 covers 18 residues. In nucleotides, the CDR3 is TGCGCCAGCAGTGCAGAAAGTCTAGCGGGGGTCGTCACCGGGGAGCTGTTTTTT. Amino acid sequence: CASSAESLAGVVTGELFF.